This paragraph covers one T cell receptor beta chain sequence. The sample comes from a study of blood T cell repertoires in COVID-19. Study-level background: The samples span acute and convalescent COVID-19 from the United States, Italy and Spain. The cDNA or gDNA used as material had been derived from T cells, B-cell-depleted T cells, or PBMCs.

Per the original data handling: Scientists estimated how many nucleated cells there were by amplifying reference gene primers. The repertoire was sequenced with immunoSEQ multiplex PCR; TCRdb's copy has only in-frame clones and lacks some. V and J calls and clone size follow that table, whereas D and trimming were derived from the DNA. The top ten clones hold around 4% of a sample with roughly 36,000 clones, about 94% of them seen once. The CDR3 has 15 amino acids. J was trimmed by 9 bases and V by 0 bases; bases with no gene match: 7. This clonotype was obtained from a human donor with active COVID-19. The donor label of this sample is uncertain. This chain joins TRBV23-1 and TRBJ1-5; TRBD1 aligns across 8 bases. TRBV23-1 is labeled an ORF, and its function is uncertain. The material sequenced was peripheral blood. CDR3 coding DNA: TGCGCCAGCAGTCAATCTCGGACAGGGAACGGGCCCCAGCATTTT. Residues: CASSQSRTGNGPQHF.